This record looks at one T cell receptor beta chain sequence and its context. Its specificity is unknown. This specimen belongs to a study of CD8 T cells in Susac syndrome. Broader study findings: The total CD8+ repertoires yielded 15 to 20 Susac-specific public clones and the CD8+ TEMRA repertoires yielded 5 or 6.

The germline V gene encodes CDR1 LNHDA and CDR2 SQIVND (reference sequence). The CDR3 covers 14 residues. J was trimmed by 4 bases and V by 5 bases; bases with no gene match: 7. Roughly 0.45 to 1 ug RNA was reverse transcribed with random hexamers. TCRdb re-called the immunoSEQ multiplex PCR reads with MiXCR, one entry per CDR3 protein. The sample lists 84,000 or so distinct CDR3 sequences; about 94% were seen once. This chain links TRBV19 with TRBJ2-7, with 8 bases identical to TRBD2. The sequence came from a human donor with Susac syndrome. The specimen was CD8+ T cells from PBMCs. The CDR3 here is CASSPGLAAYEQYF. The CDR3 DNA is TGTGCCAGTAGTCCAGGACTAGCAGCGTACGAGCAGTACTTC.